This T cell receptor (beta chain) stems from a study of blood T cell repertoires in COVID-19 (TCRdb year 2020). The study in broad terms: Samples covering the acute and convalescent phases of COVID-19 were provided by collaborators in the United States, Italy and Spain. Where available, HLA class I and class II types were obtained from metadata supplied by the sample provider rather than from assay-based typing. Subjects who had been exposed to COVID-19, were actively infected with it, or had recovered from it provided the deeply sampled blood TCRbeta repertoires that made up the dataset. Samples were obtained from the ongoing ImmuneRACE study (first 160 participants) and from 1,254 subjects provided by 6 global collaborators. The repertoires were released in a freely available public database intended as a resource for research on the immune response to SARS-CoV-2. The prospective study material was composed of cDNA or gDNA derived from T cells, B-cell-depleted T cells, or PBMCs. A de-identified subject ID, COVID-19 status, age in years and sex were almost always included in the sample metadata. General conclusions and limits of the study: Clinical and demographic metadata were provided uncurated, with the amount varying by source and participant.

TCRbeta CDR3 regions were amplified from genomic DNA using the immunoSEQ Assay, a bias-controlled multiplex PCR. In the original analysis: The number of nucleated cells in each sample was estimated by amplification of reference gene primers within the assay. To quantify the absolute abundance of each unique TCRbeta CDR3 rearrangement, sequence reads were collapsed and filtered. For each sample, productive Simpson clonality was calculated as the square root of Simpson's diversity index over productive rearrangements. Entries here come from immuneACCESS through TCRdb and include only in-frame sequences with V and J called. Some clones fail to appear in such tables; in the studies checked, an unresolved V gene covers under half of the shortfall, and the cause of the remainder is unknown. V and J calls and clone size follow that table, whereas D and trimming were derived from the DNA. This sample is represented by some 320,000 clones; 75% to 85% of them were singletons. 7.2% of the sample rests with the top ten.

The collaborating institutions used their own protocols to collect whole blood in K2EDTA tubes. For TCRbeta analysis, collaborators shipped samples as frozen whole blood, isolated PBMCs, or DNA extracted from either of those sample types. This clone was recorded once. The antigen this receptor binds is unknown. Per-base quality was not reported, and no clone a single base away is much larger than it. The TCR sequence derives from a human donor in a cohort sampled during active COVID-19. The sample comprised peripheral blood.

The CDR3 has the sequence CSVAGTEAFF. The DNA reads as follows: TGCAGTGTAGCGGGGACTGAAGCTTTCTTT. This sequence uses TRBV20-1 and TRBJ1-1, with no confidently assigned D gene. A distance of 8 bases separates the germline ends of V and J, which lose 7 bases and 5 bases respectively. Per the germline V gene (reference sequence), DFQATT is the CDR1 and SNEGSKA is the CDR2. The CDR3 goes from the cysteine to the phenylalanine over 10 residues. Kept here is only the CDR3 DNA, which spans 30 bases and is read in frame from base 1.